The next 30 T cell receptor beta chains were all read from a single sample in a study of blood T cell repertoires in COVID-19. Sequencing was performed with immunoSEQ multiplex PCR; in TCRdb, only in-frame clones are kept and a portion is missing. The repertoire holds some 180,000 clones, 88% seen once, with 5% to 6.5% in the top ten. The sequenced material came from peripheral blood. All receptors derive from a man aged 40-55 years with active or convalescent COVID-19.

This clone is a singleton in its sample. The chain is built from TRBV30 and TRBJ2-2; D is ambiguous. The germline gives CDR1 GTSNPN, CDR2 SVGIG (reference sequence). The V end was cut by 2 bases, the J end by 1 base, with 8 bases between. The length of the CDR3 is 14 residues. CDR3 amino acids: CAWSFGGNTGELFF. CDR3 DNA sequence: TGTGCCTGGAGTTTTGGCGGGAACACCGGGGAGCTGTTTTTT.

This clone was detected only once. The chain carries TRBV11-2 and TRBJ2-1; TRBD2 matches 7 bases. The trim removed 2 bases at V and 4 bases at J, leaving 5 bases unmatched. CDR1 is SGHAT, CDR2 FQNNGV, per germline. This CDR3 spans 15 amino acids. The CDR3 spells CASSLRLAVYNEQFF. The CDR3, as DNA: TGTGCCAGCAGCTTACGTCTAGCGGTTTACAATGAGCAGTTCTTC.

Concerning this clone: A read error may account for a junction end that differs from germline. The chain employs TRBV2 and TRBJ2-5; possible D gene TRBD1, 6 bases. CDR3 size: 12 residues. Looked up from germline, CDR1 is SNHLY and CDR2 is FYNNEI. CDR3 nucleotide sequence: TGTGCCAGCAGTGAAGCCAAAGGGACACCCGACTTC. Translation gives CASSEAKGTPDF. The whole variable domain, filled in from reference TRBV2 and TRBJ2-5, reads EPEVTQTPSHQVTQMGQEVILRCVPISNHLYFYWYRQILGQKVEFLVSFYNNEISEKSEIFDDQFSVERPDGSNFTLKIRSTKLEDSAMYFCASSEAKGTPDFGPGTRLLVL.

This rearrangement joins TRBV5-1 to TRBJ1-4; 7 nucleotides agree with TRBD1. This CDR3 comprises 16 residues. Germline values: CDR1 SGHRS, CDR2 YFSETQ. With V trimmed by 7 bases and J by 3 bases, 12 bases remained unmatched. The CDR3 sequence: CASGAGPDRSNEKLFF. In nucleotides, the CDR3 is TGCGCCAGCGGAGCCGGACCGGACAGGTCTAATGAAAAACTGTTTTTT. Drawing the rest from reference TRBV5-1 and TRBJ1-4, the complete variable domain is KAGVTQTPRYLIKTRGQQVTLSCSPISGHRSVSWYQQTPGQGLQFLFEYFSETQRNKGNFPGRFSGRQFSNSRSEMNVSTLELGDSALYLCASGAGPDRSNEKLFFGSGTQLSVL.

This chain links TRBV29-1 with TRBJ2-2; TRBD1 aligns across 8 bases. The germline V gene encodes CDR1 SQVTM and CDR2 ANQGSEA. V was pared by 7 bases and J by 1 base, with 8 bases of the junction left unmatched. The CDR3 length is 15 residues. The chain's CDR3 is CSANVGTGNTGELFF. Here the CDR3 DNA reads TGCAGCGCTAACGTTGGGACAGGGAACACCGGGGAGCTGTTTTTT.

Points on this clone: The sample has other DNA sequences that encode this CDR3 too. This chain joins TRBV5-1 and TRBJ2-1, with D maybe TRBD1 (6 bases). Looked up from germline, CDR1 is SGHRS and CDR2 is YFSETQ. CDR3 size: 14 residues. Trimming removed 4 bases at V and 0 bases at J, with 8 bases between. The CDR3: CASSQDSSYNEQFF. The CDR3 nucleotides read TGCGCCAGCAGCCAGGACAGCTCCTACAATGAGCAGTTCTTC.

The chain uses TRBV3-1 (or the pseudogene TRBV3-2) and TRBJ2-5; 8 bases are a match to TRBD2. The germline V gene encodes CDR1 LGHDT and CDR2 YNNKEL (reference sequence). With 1 base clipped from V and 2 bases from J, the junction kept 6 bases outside the gene matches. This CDR3 spans 16 amino acids. The CDR3 bases are TGTGCCAGCAGCCAAGGCGGACGCGGGAGGCAAGAGACCCAGTACTTC. As protein: CASSQGGRGRQETQYF.

This chain connects TRBV6-5 to TRBJ1-1; D might be TRBD1 (6 bases). Germline CDR1 reads MNHEY; CDR2 reads SVGAGI. V was cut by 5 bases and J by 6 bases, with 13 bases left in between. The CDR3 is made up of 13 amino acids. The CDR3 here is CASSTQGRAEAFF. For the CDR3, the DNA is TGTGCCAGCAGTACCCAGGGGAGAGCTGAAGCTTTCTTT.

This rearrangement joins TRBV6-1 to TRBJ1-2; D not certain. Trimming cost V 2 bases and J 7 bases, with 8 bases left between them. The CDR3 is 12 amino acids. Germline CDR1 reads MNHNS; CDR2 reads SASEGT. Written as DNA, the CDR3 is TGTGCCAGCAGTGAATACGGTTTTGGCTACACCTTC. It specifies CASSEYGFGYTF.

The CDR3 spells CASSFTSGEFYEQYF. The CDR3 bases are TGTGCCAGCAGCTTTACTAGCGGGGAGTTCTACGAGCAGTACTTC. This sequence joins TRBV11-2 and TRBJ2-7; 10 nucleotides line up with TRBD2. Losses at the gene ends were 3 bases for V and 3 bases for J; bases not matched to a gene: 5. The V gene's germline CDR1 is SGHAT and CDR2 FQNNGV. The CDR3 is 15 residues long.

The J gene is TRBJ2-3, the V gene TRBV3-1 (or the pseudogene TRBV3-2); D may be TRBD1 (5 bases). Deletions cut 0 bases from V and 7 bases from J, with 20 bases between. Germline CDR1 is LGHDT and CDR2 is YNNKEL (reference sequence). This CDR3 has 17 residues. CDR3: CASSQDVRGKSKYTQYF. The CDR3 DNA follows: TGTGCCAGCAGCCAAGATGTTAGGGGCAAATCAAAATATACGCAGTATTTT.

The chain is built from TRBV2 and TRBJ1-2; D call uncertain. The CDR3 spans 12 residues. V gave up 10 bases and J gave up 5 bases, with 14 bases separating them. CDR1 is SNHLY and CDR2 is FYNNEI in the germline V gene. CDR3 DNA: TGTGCCACCTCACCTGAGTCGTATGGCTACACCTTC. This encodes CATSPESYGYTF. Looking up the rest from reference TRBV2 and TRBJ1-2 gives the full variable domain: EPEVTQTPSHQVTQMGQEVILRCVPISNHLYFYWYRQILGQKVEFLVSFYNNEISEKSEIFDDQFSVERPDGSNFTLKIRSTKLEDSAMYFCATSPESYGYTFGSGTRLTVV.

CDR3: CASSRVSQGFYEQYF. In DNA form, the CDR3 reads TGTGCCAGCAGTAGGGTGAGCCAGGGGTTCTACGAGCAGTACTTC. The chain joins TRBV6-5 to TRBJ2-7; tentative D call: TRBD1 (6 bases). Between the trimmed V and J ends, which lost 5 bases and 3 bases, there was a span of 17 bases. Germline assignment: CDR1 MNHEY and CDR2 SVGAGI. CDR3 length equals 15 residues.

This rearrangement joins TRBV4-2 to TRBJ2-7; 8 bases map to TRBD2. The CDR3 is 16 amino acids. Trimming at V came to 0 bases and at J to 4 bases, leaving 8 bases not matched to a gene. Looked up from germline, CDR1 is LGHNA and CDR2 is YNFKEQ. The CDR3 loop reads CASSQDAVSGVYEQYF. CDR3 DNA: TGTGCCAGCAGCCAAGATGCAGTTAGCGGGGTATACGAGCAGTACTTC.

The gene calls are TRBV5-1 and TRBJ2-1; 12 bases align to TRBD2. Germline V CDR1 and CDR2: SGHRS, YFSETQ. This CDR3 has 16 residues. V dropped 2 bases and J dropped 5; count of bases not matched to a gene: 5. The CDR3 nucleotides are TGCGCCAGCAGCTTAGGACTAGCGGGATCTCACAATGAGCAGTTCTTC. Translation gives CASSLGLAGSHNEQFF. Combining the CDR3 with reference TRBV5-1 and TRBJ2-1 gives the whole variable domain KAGVTQTPRYLIKTRGQQVTLSCSPISGHRSVSWYQQTPGQGLQFLFEYFSETQRNKGNFPGRFSGRQFSNSRSEMNVSTLELGDSALYLCASSLGLAGSHNEQFFGPGTRLTVL.

The chain recombines TRBV18 with TRBJ2-5, with 8 nucleotides matching TRBD1. Germline V gives CDR1 KGHSH, CDR2 LQKENI. CDR3 size: 15 residues. The V gene end was trimmed by 5 bases and the J gene end by 1 base; junction bases not matched to a gene: 6. The CDR3 region has the DNA TGTGCCAGCTCAAAGGACAGGGATAGCCAAGAGACCCAGTACTTC. This encodes CASSKDRDSQETQYF.

The rearrangement links TRBV7-8 to TRBJ1-6, with TRBD1 matching 7 bases. In germline, CDR1 is SGHVS, CDR2 FQNEAQ. V was pared by 8 bases and J by 7 bases, with 11 bases of the junction left unmatched. This CDR3 is built from 15 residues. CDR3 sequence (DNA): TGTGCCAGCTCAAGAAGGAGGGGGCTAAATTCACCCCTCCACTTT. Protein sequence: CASSRRRGLNSPLHF.

This clone has just a few counts. This chain uses TRBV28 with TRBJ2-7, with 7 positions matching TRBD2. The CDR3 is 13 amino acids. Per the germline V gene, CDR1 is MDHEN and CDR2 is SYDVKM. J lost 4 bases, V lost 4 bases, and 4 bases had no gene match. The CDR3 DNA is TGTGCCAGCAGTTGGGGGGGAACGTACGAGCAGTACTTC. It specifies CASSWGGTYEQYF.

The V call is TRBV28, the J call TRBJ1-2, with D possibly being TRBD1 (5 bases). Germline V gene sequence: CDR1 MDHEN, CDR2 SYDVKM. This CDR3 comprises 15 residues. Trimming removed 5 bases from V and 5 bases from J, with 18 bases in between. The CDR3 DNA follows: TGTGCCAGCAGTAAGGGACCGAGGGACTCTTATGGCTACACCTTC. Translated: CASSKGPRDSYGYTF.

The chain carries TRBV7-2 and TRBJ1-5; weak D call: TRBD1 (5 bases). This CDR3 comprises 14 residues. Germline CDR1 is SGHTA and CDR2 is FQGNSA. Trimming removed 7 bases from V and 5 bases from J, with 15 bases in between. The CDR3 is CASKGGVGDQPQHF. The CDR3 coding sequence is TGTGCCAGCAAAGGAGGGGTTGGGGATCAGCCCCAGCATTTT.

The chain uses TRBV28 and TRBJ1-3, with 7 nucleotides matching TRBD1. The V and J ends lost 4 bases and 3 bases, in that order; junction bases with no gene match: 6. The CDR3 totals 15 residues. In germline, CDR1 is MDHEN, CDR2 SYDVKM. CDR3 DNA sequence: TGTGCCAGCAGTTGGAAGGGGGCGCGTGGAAACACCATATATTTT. Translating gives CASSWKGARGNTIYF.

The rearrangement joins TRBV12-3 or TRBV12-4 to TRBJ1-5; D remains ambiguous. The CDR3 spans 13 residues. V lost 2 bases and J 9 bases, leaving 11 bases between the germline ends. CDR3 protein: CASSLSGGAPQHF. DNA for the CDR3: TGTGCCAGCAGTTTATCGGGAGGTGCGCCCCAGCATTTT.

CDR3 coding DNA: TGTGCCAGCAGTGCGACTAGCGGGGCCTACACAGATACGCAGTATTTT. Amino acid sequence: CASSATSGAYTDTQYF. This chain links TRBV6-1 with TRBJ2-3; 11 bases line up with TRBD2. Trimming cost V 4 bases and J 2 bases; bases outside gene matches: 5. The germline CDR1 and CDR2 sequences are MNHNS and SASEGT. The CDR3 has 16 amino acids.

The rearrangement joins TRBV7-2 to TRBJ1-3; unclear D gene. V lost 0 bases and J lost 7, with 25 bases in between. The CDR3 is 19 residues long. Germline lookup yields CDR1 SGHTA and CDR2 FQGNSA. DNA of the CDR3: TGTGCCAGCAGCTTAGCGGTCCCGACACTTATTAATGCTTGGAACACCATATATTTT. It yields the protein CASSLAVPTLINAWNTIYF.

The rearrangement uses TRBV12-3 or TRBV12-4 and TRBJ1-2, with D unresolved. Trimming left V 5 bases short and J 3 bases short, with 10 bases between. The CDR3 has 13 residues. Written as DNA, the CDR3 is TGTGCCAGCAGTCCCGTATCCCACTATGGCTACACCTTC. This sequence encodes CASSPVSHYGYTF.

The V call is TRBV5-1, the J call TRBJ1-2; D is possibly TRBD1 (5 bases). V was cut by 4 bases and J by 2 bases, with 9 bases left in between. CDR1 SGHRS and CDR2 YFSETQ come from the germline V gene. The CDR3 is 13 amino acids. Written as DNA, the CDR3 is TGCGCCAGCAGCGTGACAGCGAACTATGGCTACACCTTC. Amino acids: CASSVTANYGYTF.

This clone has only one observation. The J gene is TRBJ2-1, the V gene TRBV2; TRBD1 matches 9 bases. The CDR3 is 13 residues long. The ends lost 5 bases at V and 9 bases at J; junction bases unmatched: 5. Germline values: CDR1 SNHLY, CDR2 FYNNEI. The CDR3 nucleotides read TGTGCCAGCAGTTCCGGGACAGGGTCTGAGCAGTTCTTC. Translated: CASSSGTGSEQFF.

The chain couples TRBV5-1 to TRBJ1-1, with D unclear. V was pared by 0 bases and J by 0 bases, with 9 bases between. Germline-derived CDR1 and CDR2 are SGHRS and YFSETQ. The CDR3 is made up of 15 amino acids. The CDR3 DNA sequence: TGCGCCAGCAGCTTGGAAGTCGGGGTGAACACTGAAGCTTTCTTT. Protein product: CASSLEVGVNTEAFF.

The rearrangement joins TRBV2 to TRBJ2-1; no clear D. Germline V gene data show CDR1 as SNHLY and CDR2 as FYNNEI. Trimming pared 6 bases from V and 7 bases from J, leaving 13 bases between. The CDR3 has 13 amino acids. The CDR3 spells CASRLVELNEQFF. The CDR3, as DNA: TGTGCCAGCAGGCTAGTTGAATTAAATGAGCAGTTCTTC.

This rearrangement joins TRBV6-5 to TRBJ2-5; 8 bases align to TRBD2. Germline values: CDR1 MNHEY, CDR2 SVGAGI. The CDR3 runs to 15 residues. Trimming cost V 6 bases and J 5 bases; bases outside gene matches: 11. In nucleotides, the CDR3 is TGTGCCAGCAGAACCGGGGGGGCCGATGGGGAGACCCAGTACTTC. Amino acid sequence: CASRTGGADGETQYF.